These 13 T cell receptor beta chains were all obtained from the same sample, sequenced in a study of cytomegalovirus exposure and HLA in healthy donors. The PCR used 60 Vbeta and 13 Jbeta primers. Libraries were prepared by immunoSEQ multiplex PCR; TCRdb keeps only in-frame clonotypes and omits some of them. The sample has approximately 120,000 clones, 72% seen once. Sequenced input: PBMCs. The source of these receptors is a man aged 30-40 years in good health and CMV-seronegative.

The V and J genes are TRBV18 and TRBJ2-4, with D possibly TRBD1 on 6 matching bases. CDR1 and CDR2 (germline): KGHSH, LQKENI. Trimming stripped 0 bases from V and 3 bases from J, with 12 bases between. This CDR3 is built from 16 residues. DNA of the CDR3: TGTGCCAGCTCACCACCCAGGGGTTGGGACAAAAACATTCAGTACTTC. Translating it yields CASSPPRGWDKNIQYF.

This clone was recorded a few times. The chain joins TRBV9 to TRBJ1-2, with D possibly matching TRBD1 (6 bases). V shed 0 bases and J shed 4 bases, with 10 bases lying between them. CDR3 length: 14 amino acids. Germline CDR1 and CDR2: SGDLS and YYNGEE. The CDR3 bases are TGTGCCAGCAGCGTAGGTCCGGACAGCTATGGCTACACCTTC. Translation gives CASSVGPDSYGYTF.

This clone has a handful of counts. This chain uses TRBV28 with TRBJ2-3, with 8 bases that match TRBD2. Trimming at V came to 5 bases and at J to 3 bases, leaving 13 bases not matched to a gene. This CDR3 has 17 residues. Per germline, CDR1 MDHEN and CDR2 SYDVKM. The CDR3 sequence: CASSTPTGRGETDTQYF. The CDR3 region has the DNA TGTGCCAGCAGTACACCGACGGGGCGGGGGGAGACAGATACGCAGTATTTT.

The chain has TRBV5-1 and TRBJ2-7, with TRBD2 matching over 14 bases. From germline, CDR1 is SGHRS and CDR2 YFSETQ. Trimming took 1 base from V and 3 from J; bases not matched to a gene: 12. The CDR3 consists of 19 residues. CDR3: CASSLWGYTGTSGGYEQYF. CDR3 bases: TGCGCCAGCAGCTTGTGGGGCTACACTGGGACTAGCGGGGGCTACGAGCAGTACTTC.

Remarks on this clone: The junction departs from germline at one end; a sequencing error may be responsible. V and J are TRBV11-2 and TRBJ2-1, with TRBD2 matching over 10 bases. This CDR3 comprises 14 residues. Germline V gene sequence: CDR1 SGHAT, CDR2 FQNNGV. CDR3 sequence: CASGLAGGNNEQFF. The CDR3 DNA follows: TGTGCCAGCGGCTTAGCGGGGGGAAACAATGAGCAGTTCTTC. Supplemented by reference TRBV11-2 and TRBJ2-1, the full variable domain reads EAGVAQSPRYKIIEKRQSVAFWCNPISGHATLYWYQQILGQGPKLLIQFQNNGVVDDSQLPKDRFSAERLKGVDSTLKIQPAKLEDSAVYLCASGLAGGNNEQFFGPGTRLTVL.

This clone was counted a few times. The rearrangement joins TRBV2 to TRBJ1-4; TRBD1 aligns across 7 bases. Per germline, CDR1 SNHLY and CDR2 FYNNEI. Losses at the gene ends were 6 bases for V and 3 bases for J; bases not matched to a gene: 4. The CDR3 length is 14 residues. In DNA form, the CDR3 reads TGTGCCAGCAGGCTCGGGACAGCTAATGAAAAACTGTTTTTT. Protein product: CASRLGTANEKLFF.

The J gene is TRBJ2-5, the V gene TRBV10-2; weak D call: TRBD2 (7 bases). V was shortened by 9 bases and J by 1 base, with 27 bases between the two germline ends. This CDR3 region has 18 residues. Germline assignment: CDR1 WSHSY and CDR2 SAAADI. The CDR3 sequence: CASKSRGGRRWVQETQYF. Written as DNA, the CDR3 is TGCGCCAGTAAGAGTAGGGGGGGGAGAAGGTGGGTCCAAGAGACCCAGTACTTC.

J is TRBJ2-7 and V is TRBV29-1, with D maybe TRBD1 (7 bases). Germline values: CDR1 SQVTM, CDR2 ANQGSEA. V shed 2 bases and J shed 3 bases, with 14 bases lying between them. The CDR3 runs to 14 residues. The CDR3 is CSVEIQGGFYEQYF. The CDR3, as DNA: TGCAGCGTTGAAATCCAGGGGGGATTCTACGAGCAGTACTTC.

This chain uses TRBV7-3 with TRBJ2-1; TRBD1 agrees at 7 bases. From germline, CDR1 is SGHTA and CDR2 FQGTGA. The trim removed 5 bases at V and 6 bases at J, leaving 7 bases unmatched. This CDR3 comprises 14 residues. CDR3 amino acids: CASSDTGEGNEQFF. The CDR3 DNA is TGTGCCAGCAGCGACACAGGGGAAGGCAATGAGCAGTTCTTC. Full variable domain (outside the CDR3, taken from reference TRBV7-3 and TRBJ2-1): GAGVSQTPSNKVTEKGKYVELRCDPISGHTALYWYRQSLGQGPEFLIYFQGTGAADDSGLPNDRFFAVRPEGSVSTLKIQRTERGDSAVYLCASSDTGEGNEQFFGPGTRLTVL.

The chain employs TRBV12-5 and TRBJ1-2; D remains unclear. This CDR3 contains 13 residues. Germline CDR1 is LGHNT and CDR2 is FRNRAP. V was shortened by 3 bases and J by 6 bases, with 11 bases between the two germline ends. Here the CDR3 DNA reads TGTGCTAGTGGTTTACACACCCGTGATGGCTACACCTTC. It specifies CASGLHTRDGYTF.

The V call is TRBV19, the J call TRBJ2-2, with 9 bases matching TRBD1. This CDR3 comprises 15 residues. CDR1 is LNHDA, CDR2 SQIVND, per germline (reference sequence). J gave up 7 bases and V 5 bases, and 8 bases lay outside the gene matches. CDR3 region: CASSPTGGRIGELFF. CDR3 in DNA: TGTGCCAGTAGTCCGACAGGGGGGAGAATCGGGGAGCTGTTTTTT.

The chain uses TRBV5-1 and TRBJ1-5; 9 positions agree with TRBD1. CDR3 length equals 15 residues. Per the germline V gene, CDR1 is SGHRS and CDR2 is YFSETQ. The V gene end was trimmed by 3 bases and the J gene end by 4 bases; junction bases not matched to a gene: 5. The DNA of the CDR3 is TGCGCCAGCAGCTCCGGGACAGGGTTTAATCAGCCCCAGCATTTT. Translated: CASSSGTGFNQPQHF.

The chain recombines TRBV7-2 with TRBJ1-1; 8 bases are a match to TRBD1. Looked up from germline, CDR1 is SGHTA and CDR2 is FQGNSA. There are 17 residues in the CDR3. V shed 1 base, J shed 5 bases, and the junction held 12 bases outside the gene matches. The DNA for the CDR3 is TGTGCCAGCAGCTTAGTTCTTTTGAACAGGGGGAATACTGAAGCTTTCTTT. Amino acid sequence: CASSLVLLNRGNTEAFF.